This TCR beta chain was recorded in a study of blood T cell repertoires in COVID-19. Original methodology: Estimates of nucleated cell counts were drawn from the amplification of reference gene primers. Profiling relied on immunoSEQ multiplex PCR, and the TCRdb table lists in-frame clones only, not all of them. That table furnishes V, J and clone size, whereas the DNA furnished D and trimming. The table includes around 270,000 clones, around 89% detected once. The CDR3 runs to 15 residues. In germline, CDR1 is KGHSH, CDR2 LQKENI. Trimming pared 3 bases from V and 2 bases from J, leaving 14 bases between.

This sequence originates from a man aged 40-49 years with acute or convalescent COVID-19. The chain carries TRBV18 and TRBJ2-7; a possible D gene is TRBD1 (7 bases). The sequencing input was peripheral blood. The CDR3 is CASSPEEGAAYEQYF. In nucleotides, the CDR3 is TGTGCCAGCTCACCCGAGGAGGGGGCCGCCTACGAGCAGTACTTC.